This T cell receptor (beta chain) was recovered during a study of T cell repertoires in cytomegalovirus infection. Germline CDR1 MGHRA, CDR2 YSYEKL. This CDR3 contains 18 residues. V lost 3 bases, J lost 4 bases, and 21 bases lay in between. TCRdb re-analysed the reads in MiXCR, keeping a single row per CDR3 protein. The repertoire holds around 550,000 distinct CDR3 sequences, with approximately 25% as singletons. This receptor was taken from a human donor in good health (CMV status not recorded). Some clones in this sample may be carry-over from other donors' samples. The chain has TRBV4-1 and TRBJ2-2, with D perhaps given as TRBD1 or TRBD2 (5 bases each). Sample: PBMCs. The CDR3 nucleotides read TGCGCCAGCAGCCAGCGGTCTTTCCGGGACCAAGGCACCGGGGAGCTGTTTTTT. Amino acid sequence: CASSQRSFRDQGTGELFF.